Below are 4 T cell receptor beta chains sequenced from a single sample in a study of CD8 T cells in ankylosing spondylitis. Study observations and caveats: A TCR beta motif of about eight highly homologous variants appeared characteristic of ankylosing spondylitis blood.

For these receptors, no antigen is known. A single record per CDR3 protein comes from TCRdb applying MiXCR to the 5' RACE reads. The table has approximately 520,000 distinct CDR3 sequences, about 5.4% seen once; the top ten hold roughly 3.5%. The specimen sequenced was blood, either unsorted or a sorted T cell fraction (not recorded which). These receptor sequences come from a male donor with ankylosing spondylitis.

This clonotype was detected many times. The chain combines TRBV20-1 with TRBJ2-7, with TRBD1 matching 7 bases. Germline-derived CDR1 and CDR2 are DFQATT and SNEGSKA (reference sequence). The CDR3 has 11 amino acids. Trimming removed 3 bases from V and 12 bases from J; junction bases left unmatched: 8. The CDR3 loop is CSASIRDRRYF. The CDR3 nucleotides read TGCAGTGCTAGTATCCGGGACAGAAGGTACTTC.

This clonotype was seen many times. The chain has TRBV9 and TRBJ2-5; D is unresolved. This CDR3 has 14 residues. V was shortened by 0 bases and J by 1 base, with 7 bases between the two germline ends. CDR1 and CDR2 (germline): SGDLS, YYNGEE. CDR3 sequence reads: CASSVGQIQETQYF. The CDR3 DNA sequence: TGTGCCAGCAGCGTAGGGCAGATCCAAGAGACCCAGTACTTC.

This clonotype appeared many times. The gene calls are TRBV5-1 and TRBJ1-1; 9 nucleotides agree with TRBD1. Looked up from germline, CDR1 is SGHRS and CDR2 is YFSETQ. This CDR3 spans 14 amino acids. V lost 5 bases and J lost 4; bases outside the gene matches: 6. This chain's CDR3 is CASSPGDRATEAFF. In DNA, the CDR3 is TGCGCCAGCAGTCCCGGGGACAGGGCCACTGAAGCTTTCTTT.

This clonotype was recorded many times. This chain joins TRBV24-1 and TRBJ2-1, with TRBD2 matching over 8 bases. The CDR3 totals 16 residues. J was trimmed by 2 bases and V by 3 bases; bases with no gene match: 5. Germline lookup yields CDR1 KGHDR and CDR2 SFDVKD. The CDR3, as DNA: TGTGCCACCAGTGATGTAGCGGGATCCACCTACAATGAGCAGTTCTTC. Amino acid sequence: CATSDVAGSTYNEQFF.